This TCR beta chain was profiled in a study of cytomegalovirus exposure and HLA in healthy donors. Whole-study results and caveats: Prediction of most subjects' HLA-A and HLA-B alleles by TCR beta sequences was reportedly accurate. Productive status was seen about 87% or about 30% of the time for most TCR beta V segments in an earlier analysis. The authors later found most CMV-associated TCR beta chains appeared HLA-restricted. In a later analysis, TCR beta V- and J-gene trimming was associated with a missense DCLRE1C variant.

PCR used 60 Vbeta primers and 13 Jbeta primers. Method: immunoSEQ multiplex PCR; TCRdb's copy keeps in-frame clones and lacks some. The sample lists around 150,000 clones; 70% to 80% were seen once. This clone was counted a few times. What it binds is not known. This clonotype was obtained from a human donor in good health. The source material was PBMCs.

CDR3 nucleotide sequence: TGTGCCAGCGGGGGACAGTTCAATCAGCCCCAGCATTTT. This translates into CASGGQFNQPQHF. The V call is TRBV6-5, the J call TRBJ1-5; 7 bases are a match to TRBD1. Trimming at V came to 8 bases and at J to 3 bases, leaving 4 bases not matched to a gene. Germline V gene lookup returns CDR1 MNHEY and CDR2 SVGAGI. The CDR3 contains 13 residues.